This is a list of T cell receptor beta chains from one sample in a study of cytomegalovirus exposure and HLA in healthy donors. Here immunoSEQ multiplex PCR was the method, and the copy in TCRdb shows in-frame clones only, minus some. The repertoire holds 120,000 or so clones, with roughly 82% as singletons. The sequenced sample was PBMCs. The source of these receptors is a male donor in good health and CMV-seropositive. Each CDR3 is given without its conserved first and last residue. The order of the fields is V gene, clone size, CDR3 protein. Clone size is given for some rows only: seen once, a few or many times, or a class if the clone is expanded.

TRBV5-6 once ASSLPGQGRNTQY
TRBV4-3 - ASSQRTGDGGPQH
TRBV9 - ASSPTSGSNTGELF
TRBV4-1 few ASSYSGREGQPQH
TRBV7-9 - ASSYYGGLGEKLF
TRBV6-4 few ASSDELAGEQY
TRBV29-1 few SVAEEAFSYEQY
TRBV28 - ASRVTSGNYEQY
TRBV6-5 - ASRKDSSYEQY
TRBV9 - ASSAGGDEQY
TRBV9 - ASSSRVNGELF
TRBV7-2 - ASSYPPGTTNRQF
TRBV6-5 - ASKIAGGPYNEQF
TRBV4-2 - ASSHIGTGENEKLF